This TCR beta chain was retrieved from a study of identical twins. CDR3 length equals 13 residues. The V end lost 3 bases, the J end lost 3 bases, and 6 bases lay between the germline ends. Germline V CDR1 and CDR2: SGHKS, YYEKEE (reference sequence). TCRdb re-called the 5' RACE reads with MiXCR, one entry per CDR3 protein. Of about 530,000 distinct CDR3 sequences in the sample, approximately 20% were seen once. These data were likewise used in another study, on yellow fever vaccine responses in identical twins.

The sample taken for sequencing was CD4+ T cells sorted from blood. The sequence derives from a woman in her late teens or twenties in good health. V is TRBV5-5 and J is TRBJ2-2; no clear D. This CDR3 is CASSSLYTGELFF. The CDR3, as DNA: TGTGCCAGCAGCTCTCTATACACCGGGGAGCTGTTTTTT.